Below, 14 T cell receptor beta chains from the same sample are listed, as sequenced in a study of cytomegalovirus exposure and HLA in healthy donors (dated by TCRdb to about 2017). The library was obtained by the immunoSEQ multiplex PCR assay. For the multiplex PCR, a mixture combining 60 forward primers for TCR Vbeta segments and 13 reverse primers for TCR Jbeta segments was used. Here the immuneACCESS table is served through TCRdb, limited to in-frame sequences with V and J called. Missing clones are a known gap in these copies; in checked studies unresolved V genes cover under half, and the rest lacks a known reason. Recorded for this sample are roughly 100,000 clones; just under 80% of them occurred a single time. The top ten hold 1% to 1.5% of the sample. The sequencing sample was made of PBMCs. Receptors originate from a man aged 25-45 years in good health and CMV-seronegative.

The chain combines TRBV11-2 with TRBJ2-7, with 14 bases aligning to TRBD2. Germline loops: CDR1 SGHAT, CDR2 FQNNGV. V was pared by 8 bases and J by 5 bases, with 2 bases of the junction left unmatched. This CDR3 region has 13 residues. The DNA for the CDR3 is TGTGCCAGCCTGGGACTAGCGGGAGACGAGCAGTACTTC. Amino acids: CASLGLAGDEQYF. Supplemented by reference TRBV11-2 and TRBJ2-7, the full variable domain reads EAGVAQSPRYKIIEKRQSVAFWCNPISGHATLYWYQQILGQGPKLLIQFQNNGVVDDSQLPKDRFSAERLKGVDSTLKIQPAKLEDSAVYLCASLGLAGDEQYFGPGTRLTVT.

This clone was detected only a few times. The rearrangement uses TRBV2 and TRBJ2-5; 9 bases are shared with TRBD1. With the DNA end fitting TRBJ2-7 better, the J assignment may be wrong. Germline loops: CDR1 SNHLY, CDR2 FYNNEI. The CDR3 is made up of 14 amino acids. Here the CDR3 reads CASRNRDRVYEQYF. The CDR3 nucleotides are TGTGCCAGCAGGAACCGGGACAGGGTTTACGAGCAGTACTTC.

The chain is built from TRBV9 and TRBJ1-4; tentative D call: TRBD1 (6 bases). Germline loops: CDR1 SGDLS, CDR2 YYNGEE. The CDR3 sequence is 15 residues long. Trimming took 0 bases from V and 6 from J, leaving 12 bases between them. CDR3 residues: CASSVDPGAHEKLFF. The CDR3 DNA reads as TGTGCCAGCAGCGTAGATCCAGGGGCCCATGAAAAACTGTTTTTT.

V and J are TRBV29-1 and TRBJ1-1; D is perhaps TRBD1 (6 bases). This CDR3 is built from 10 residues. Germline CDR1 reads SQVTM; CDR2 reads ANQGSEA. The ends were cut back, 6 bases at V and 5 bases at J, with 7 bases in the middle. The CDR3 nucleotides read TGCAGCGTGACAGGAACTGAAGCTTTCTTT. Translation gives CSVTGTEAFF.

This clone occurred a few times. The chain employs TRBV7-2 and TRBJ1-3; D uncertain. This CDR3 is 12 amino acids long. The ends were cut back, 4 bases at V and 5 bases at J, with 6 bases in the middle. Germline V gives CDR1 SGHTA, CDR2 FQGNSA. The CDR3 here is CASSSFRNTIYF. The CDR3 DNA sequence: TGTGCCAGCAGCTCGTTTCGAAACACCATATATTTT.

The chain uses TRBV4-1 and TRBJ2-5; 11 positions match TRBD2. CDR1 and CDR2 (germline): MGHRA, YSYEKL. V shed 0 bases, J shed 2 bases, and the junction held 5 bases outside the gene matches. The CDR3 consists of 17 residues. CDR3 bases: TGCGCCAGCAGCCAAGATCACCTAGCGGGAGGACAAGAGACCCAGTACTTC. As protein: CASSQDHLAGGQETQYF.

This clone was seen only a few times. The chain uses TRBV14 and TRBJ2-1, with a weak D call TRBD1 (6 bases). Trimming removed 6 bases at V and 0 bases at J, with 15 bases between. CDR3 length: 16 amino acids. Germline values: CDR1 SGHDN, CDR2 FVKESK. The DNA for the CDR3 is TGTGCCAGCAGGGACGCTCAGGGGAGCTCCTACAATGAGCAGTTCTTC. It encodes CASRDAQGSSYNEQFF.

This clone came up a few times. The V and J genes are TRBV5-4 and TRBJ2-2; D unclear. V lost 4 bases and J 4 bases, leaving 11 bases between the germline ends. Germline CDR1 SGHNT, CDR2 YYREEE (reference sequence). This CDR3 contains 14 residues. As DNA, the CDR3 is TGTGCCAGCAGCAAAATAAAAGCCACCGGGGAGCTGTTTTTT. Residues: CASSKIKATGELFF.

V usage is TRBV5-1 and J usage is TRBJ2-3; no reliable D call. This CDR3 has 11 residues. The V gene's germline CDR1 is SGHRS and CDR2 YFSETQ. Trimming removed 4 bases from V and 3 bases from J, with 3 bases in between. CDR3 residues: CASSLTDTQYF. CDR3 nucleotides: TGCGCCAGCAGCCTTACAGATACGCAGTATTTT. Using reference TRBV5-1 and TRBJ2-3 for the parts outside the CDR3, the full variable domain is KAGVTQTPRYLIKTRGQQVTLSCSPISGHRSVSWYQQTPGQGLQFLFEYFSETQRNKGNFPGRFSGRQFSNSRSEMNVSTLELGDSALYLCASSLTDTQYFGPGTRLTVL.

V gene TRBV30 combines with J gene TRBJ1-2; TRBD1 is a possible D gene (6 bases). With 0 bases removed from V and 2 bases from J, the gap between germline ends came to 10 bases. The germline CDR1 and CDR2 sequences are GTSNPN and SVGIG (reference sequence). The CDR3 length is 14 residues. CDR3 nucleotides: TGTGCCTGGAGTGTCCCTGACAGGAACTATGGCTACACCTTC. Protein: CAWSVPDRNYGYTF. Full variable domain (rest looked up from reference TRBV30 and TRBJ1-2): SQTIHQWPATLVQPVGSPLSLECTVEGTSNPNLYWYRQAAGRGLQLLFYSVGIGQISSEVPQNLSASRPQDRQFILSSKKLLLSDSGFYLCAWSVPDRNYGYTFGSGTRLTVV.

This chain joins TRBV7-2 and TRBJ2-2; a weak D match, TRBD1 (5 bases). Germline-derived CDR1 and CDR2 are SGHTA and FQGNSA. Trimming stripped 0 bases from V and 1 base from J, with 9 bases between. The CDR3 runs 16 residues. The CDR3 reads CASSLAGQGNTGELFF. In DNA form, the CDR3 reads TGTGCCAGCAGCTTAGCAGGCCAGGGGAACACCGGGGAGCTGTTTTTT.

The chain is built from TRBV27 and TRBJ2-7; TRBD1 might be the D (5 bases). V gave up 0 bases and J gave up 2 bases, with 5 bases separating them. This CDR3 contains 13 residues. In germline, CDR1 is MNHEY, CDR2 SMNVEV (reference sequence). The CDR3 DNA reads TGTGCCAGCAGTTTATCGGGGCCCTACGAGCAGTACTTC. It codes for CASSLSGPYEQYF.

The sample holds a few counts of this clone. V and J are TRBV6-4 and TRBJ1-1; D perhaps matches TRBD1 (6 bases). Germline V gives CDR1 MRHNA, CDR2 SNTAGT. The CDR3 extends over 13 amino acids. V dropped 3 bases and J dropped 10 bases, with 15 bases sitting between them. CDR3 DNA sequence: TGTGCCAGCAGTGAAGAACAGGGAGGGCGAGCTTTCTTT. This sequence encodes CASSEEQGGRAFF.

The V call is TRBV28, the J call TRBJ1-5; D unresolved. The germline V gene encodes CDR1 MDHEN and CDR2 SYDVKM. This CDR3 contains 14 residues. V lost 3 bases and J 9 bases, leaving 15 bases between the germline ends. CDR3 coding DNA: TGTGCCAGCAGTTTCGGGTCCCCTATTAGGCCCCAGCATTTT. Translating gives CASSFGSPIRPQHF.